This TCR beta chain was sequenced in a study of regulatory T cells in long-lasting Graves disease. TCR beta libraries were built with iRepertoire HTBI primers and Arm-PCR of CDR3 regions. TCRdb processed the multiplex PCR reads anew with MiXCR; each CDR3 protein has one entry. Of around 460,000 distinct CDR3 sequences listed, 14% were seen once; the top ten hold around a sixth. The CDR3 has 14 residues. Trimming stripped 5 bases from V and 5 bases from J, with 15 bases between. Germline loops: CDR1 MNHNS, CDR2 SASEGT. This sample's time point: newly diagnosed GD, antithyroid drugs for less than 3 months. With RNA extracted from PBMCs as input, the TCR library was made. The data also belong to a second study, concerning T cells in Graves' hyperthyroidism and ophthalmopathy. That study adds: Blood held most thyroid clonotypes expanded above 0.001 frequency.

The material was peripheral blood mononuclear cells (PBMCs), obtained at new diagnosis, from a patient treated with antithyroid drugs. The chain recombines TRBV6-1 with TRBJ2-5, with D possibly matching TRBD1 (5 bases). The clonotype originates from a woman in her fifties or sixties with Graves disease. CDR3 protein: CASSRQTRRETQYF. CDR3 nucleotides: TGTGCCAGCAGTCGACAGACCCGTCGGGAGACCCAGTACTTC.